This TCR beta chain was captured in a study of response to subunit inactivated influenza vaccine. This CDR3 spans 15 amino acids. V was cut by 4 bases and J by 4 bases, with 15 bases left in between. In germline, CDR1 is SGHRS, CDR2 YFSETQ. TCRdb re-called the RT-PCR reads with MiXCR, one entry per CDR3 protein. The repertoire holds roughly 550,000 distinct CDR3 sequences, with under 30% as singletons. The same data also went into a second study, on T cells expressing NK-cell markers. That paper notes: 5'RACE template switching built TCR beta cDNA with unique molecular identifiers. Seropositivity for HCMV was found in seven of the eight sequenced donors, with one seronegative.

This TCR was sampled from a man aged 45 to 65 who received an inactivated influenza vaccine. The rearrangement uses TRBV5-1 and TRBJ2-1; D tentatively reads TRBD1 or TRBD2 (7 bases each). This specimen consisted of CD4+ T cells sorted from PBMCs, obtained 11 to 12 days after vaccination. The CDR3, as DNA: TGCGCCAGCAGCGCCCAGGGGGGAGGGTACAATGAGCAGTTCTTC. Encoded protein: CASSAQGGGYNEQFF.